These 18 T cell receptor beta chains share one sample of origin, sequenced in a study of regulatory T cells in long-lasting Graves disease. Construction of the TCR beta libraries employed iRepertoire HTBI primers in conjunction with Arm-PCR of CDR3 regions. TCRdb reprocessed the multiplex PCR reads via MiXCR and lists one record per CDR3 protein. Here the sample spans more than 450,000 distinct CDR3 sequences, approximately 12% being singletons. Time point noted: newly diagnosed GD, antithyroid drugs for less than 3 months. With RNA extracted from PBMCs as input, the TCR library was made. The sample was also reused in another study, on T cells in Graves' hyperthyroidism and ophthalmopathy.

This material consisted of peripheral blood mononuclear cells (PBMCs), taken at new diagnosis, from a patient treated with antithyroid drugs. The receptor source for this set is a woman aged 30 to 39 with Graves disease.

The chain is built from TRBV12-3 or TRBV12-4 and TRBJ2-7; 9 bases agree with TRBD1. The CDR3 sequence is 16 residues long. The V gene end was trimmed by 4 bases and the J gene end by 2 bases; junction bases not matched to a gene: 9. DNA for the CDR3: TGTGCCAGCAGTTCTCCGGGACAGGGAGGGACCTACGAGCAGTACTTC. Amino acids: CASSSPGQGGTYEQYF.

This clonotype was observed many times. This rearrangement joins TRBV5-6 to TRBJ1-5; D possibly corresponds to TRBD1 (5 bases). CDR1 is SGHDT, CDR2 YYEEEE, per germline. The CDR3 has 15 amino acids. Trimming removed 6 bases from V and 2 bases from J, with 15 bases in between. CDR3 nucleotide sequence: TGTGCCAGCAACCGAGCTGGGACGGGCAATCAGCCCCAGCATTTT. Its translation: CASNRAGTGNQPQHF.

At least ten counts were recorded for this clonotype. The V and J genes are TRBV12-3 or TRBV12-4 and TRBJ2-7, with 9 bases fitting TRBD1. The CDR3 sequence is 15 residues long. V trimming: 5 bases; J trimming: 3 bases; junction bases outside the gene matches: 8. In DNA form, the CDR3 reads TGTGCCAGCAGTCGAACCGGGACAGGGATCTACGAGCAGTACTTC. Translating gives CASSRTGTGIYEQYF.

This clonotype has only a few counts. V usage is TRBV2 and J usage is TRBJ1-5; D not certain. The germline V gene has CDR1 SNHLY and CDR2 FYNNEI. The CDR3 extends over 13 amino acids. Deletions cut 10 bases from V and 3 bases from J, with 13 bases between. The CDR3 region has the DNA TGTGCCACTAATAGAGGGATCAATCAGCCCCAGCATTTT. It specifies CATNRGINQPQHF.

The chain carries TRBV29-1 and TRBJ1-1; no definite D call. CDR3 size: 12 residues. Germline V gives CDR1 SQVTM, CDR2 ANQGSEA. The V and J ends lost 6 bases and 5 bases respectively, with 13 bases between them. CDR3 amino acids: CSVSSVGTEAFF. In DNA form, the CDR3 reads TGCAGCGTCTCTTCCGTTGGGACTGAAGCTTTCTTT.

At least ten counts were recorded for this clonotype. This sequence joins TRBV7-9 and TRBJ1-1; D call uncertain. CDR1 is SEHNR and CDR2 is FQNEAQ in the germline V gene (reference sequence). V lost 5 bases, J lost 1 base, and 17 bases lay in between. This CDR3 is built from 16 residues. The CDR3 reads CASSHSFWGGNTEAFF. CDR3 DNA sequence: TGTGCCAGCAGCCATTCCTTCTGGGGAGGGAACACTGAAGCTTTCTTT.

This clonotype was seen ten or more times. The rearrangement uses TRBV30 and TRBJ2-5; D possibly matches TRBD1 or TRBD2 (5 bases each). The V gene lost 5 bases and the J gene lost 3 bases, with 19 bases spanning the gap. Germline V gene data show CDR1 as GTSNPN and CDR2 as SVGIG (reference sequence). The CDR3 sequence is 15 residues long. CDR3 coding DNA: TGTGCCTGGGGGGCTCGAGGGTTTGGTAAAGAGACCCAGTACTTC. This sequence encodes CAWGARGFGKETQYF. The full variable domain, with the rest looked up from reference TRBV30 and TRBJ2-5, is SQTIHQWPATLVQPVGSPLSLECTVEGTSNPNLYWYRQAAGRGLQLLFYSVGIGQISSEVPQNLSASRPQDRQFILSSKKLLLSDSGFYLCAWGARGFGKETQYFGPGTRLLVL.

This clonotype was detected many times. The CDR3 sequence: CASSPARREVNEQFF. CDR3 in DNA: TGTGCCAGCAGCCCTGCGCGGCGGGAGGTCAATGAGCAGTTCTTC. The chain joins TRBV9 to TRBJ2-1; 8 bases map to TRBD2. Trimming at V came to 4 bases and at J to 6 bases, leaving 9 bases not matched to a gene. This CDR3 spans 15 amino acids. The germline V gene has CDR1 SGDLS and CDR2 YYNGEE.

This clonotype was found many times. The rearrangement joins TRBV6-5 to TRBJ2-7; D is perhaps TRBD2 (6 bases). CDR3 length equals 15 residues. V was shortened by 2 bases and J by 1 base, with 12 bases between the two germline ends. CDR1 and CDR2 (germline): MNHEY, SVGAGI. The CDR3 coding sequence is TGTGCCAGCAGTTACCGCACGACTAGTTCCTACGAGCAGTACTTC. It yields the protein CASSYRTTSSYEQYF.

This clonotype occurred a few times. V and J are TRBV30 and TRBJ2-7; D not resolved. The V gene lost 5 bases and the J gene lost 4 bases, with 15 bases spanning the gap. This CDR3 region has 13 residues. The V gene's germline CDR1 is GTSNPN and CDR2 SVGIG (reference sequence). CDR3 region: CAWDFKLGYEQYF. DNA for the CDR3: TGTGCCTGGGACTTTAAGCTGGGGTACGAGCAGTACTTC.

This clonotype has more than one count but fewer than ten. This chain links TRBV4-1 with TRBJ2-2; D perhaps matches TRBD2 (5 bases). Deletions cut 1 base from V and 0 bases from J, with 15 bases between. Germline V gene lookup returns CDR1 MGHRA and CDR2 YSYEKL. This CDR3 has 18 residues. In DNA, the CDR3 is TGCGCCAGCAGCCAAGGGGAGTTTAGAGGGACGAACACCGGGGAGCTGTTTTTT. The encoded protein is CASSQGEFRGTNTGELFF.

V gene TRBV4-3 combines with J gene TRBJ1-2, with a weak D call TRBD1 (5 bases). The CDR3 spans 16 residues. The germline CDR1 and CDR2 sequences are LGHNA and YSLEER. Trimming shortened V by 0 bases and J by 7 bases, and 18 bases separated the two germline ends. The CDR3 sequence is CASSQDVQGASGGYTF. The CDR3 bases are TGCGCCAGCAGCCAAGATGTCCAGGGTGCTTCGGGTGGCTACACCTTC.

This clonotype was observed many times. V usage is TRBV12-3 or TRBV12-4 and J usage is TRBJ2-3; D call uncertain. This CDR3 comprises 15 residues. V lost 3 bases to trimming and J lost 2 bases, with 12 bases between them. CDR3 bases: TGTGCCAGCAGTTTCGGGCGACTTGACACAGATACGCAGTATTTT. Translation gives CASSFGRLDTDTQYF.

This clonotype has at least ten counts. The chain joins TRBV18 to TRBJ2-1; either TRBD1 or TRBD2 may supply D (5 bases each). Germline loops: CDR1 KGHSH, CDR2 LQKENI. V was pared by 1 base and J by 2 bases, with 9 bases between. The CDR3 contains 15 residues. CDR3 DNA: TGTGCCAGCTCACCACTTAGGGGAGCCTACAATGAGCAGTTCTTC. This encodes CASSPLRGAYNEQFF.

This clonotype appeared many times. The chain recombines TRBV7-2 with TRBJ2-3; 10 bases fit TRBD2. The CDR3 is made up of 18 amino acids. The germline CDR1 and CDR2 sequences are SGHTA and FQGNSA. Germline trimming cut 3 bases from V and 3 bases from J; bases unmatched to any gene: 12. In nucleotides, the CDR3 is TGTGCCAGCAGCTTCCGTAGCGGGAGGCAGGTGGTAACAGATACGCAGTATTTT. Translated, it gives CASSFRSGRQVVTDTQYF.

The rearrangement links TRBV6-1 to TRBJ2-1; D unclear. Germline V gives CDR1 MNHNS, CDR2 SASEGT. V lost 6 bases to trimming and J lost 10 bases, with 16 bases between them. CDR3 length: 13 amino acids. The CDR3: CASSQWVVEEQFF. The DNA of the CDR3 is TGTGCCAGCAGCCAATGGGTAGTTGAAGAGCAGTTCTTC.

This clonotype has more than one count but fewer than ten. The V and J genes are TRBV6-1 and TRBJ2-7; 8 bases are a match to TRBD2. The germline CDR1 and CDR2 sequences are MNHNS and SASEGT. Trimming took 6 bases from V and 1 from J; bases not matched to a gene: 8. The CDR3 runs to 15 residues. The CDR3 spells CASSLLSGSSYEQYF. In DNA, the CDR3 is TGTGCCAGCAGCCTTTTGAGCGGGAGTTCCTACGAGCAGTACTTC.

This clonotype has a count of ten or more. The V gene is TRBV11-2, the J gene TRBJ2-1; 7 bases fit TRBD2. CDR3 length equals 16 residues. From germline, CDR1 is SGHAT and CDR2 FQNNGV. The junction had 9 bases not matched to a gene; V was cut back by 3 bases and J by 4 bases. This chain's CDR3 is CASSFLRLAAYNEQFF. CDR3 sequence (DNA): TGTGCCAGCAGCTTTCTCAGACTAGCAGCATACAATGAGCAGTTCTTC.